This T cell receptor beta chain was found in a study of shared clonotypes between healthy human individuals. Background on the study: Samples came from two female and a few male donors aged 18 to 49.

Study findings and constraints: Among donors, the sharing of clonotypes was expected to be influenced by sequencing depth. Despite large depth, sorted-subset datasets appeared incompletely sequenced.

Some clones are missing from TCRdb's copy, which holds only in-frame ones; the method was immunoSEQ multiplex PCR. In the table there are approximately 1,000,000 clones, around 78% of which are singletons. On this clone itself: Its antigen remains unidentified.

Both subsets, CD45RA+ naive and CD45RA-negative memory, were split from the CD4+ cells. CDR3 length: 13 amino acids. The V gene's germline CDR1 is KGHSH and CDR2 LQKENI. Trimming took off 6 bases at V and 1 base at J, with 9 bases between the two ends. The source of this sequence is a man aged 18 to 29 in good health. Some clones in this sample may be carry-over from other donors' samples. Input material: memory CD4+ T cells from PBMCs. The subset: CD45RA-negative fraction. V gene TRBV18 combines with J gene TRBJ1-2; D gene uncertain. The CDR3 nucleotides read TGTGCCAGCTCTCTAGAGCTTAACTATGGCTACACCTTC. Residues: CASSLELNYGYTF.